This T cell receptor beta chain derives from a study of OX40 agonist ivuxolimab in advanced cancers. Whole-study context: Patients were treated with intravenous ivuxolimab, dosed at 0.01 to 10 mg/kg and infused every 2 weeks.

Repertoires were generated with immunoSEQ multiplex PCR, while TCRdb's copy carries only in-frame clones and drops some. The sample carries 13,000 or so clones, under 85% recorded once. Trimming cost V 1 base and J 1 base; bases outside gene matches: 0. CDR1 is SGHNT, CDR2 YYREEE, per germline (reference sequence). This CDR3 contains 14 residues. At cycle 4 day 1, cycle 7 day 1, and baseline, blood was sampled. This clonotype was obtained from an adult with an advanced solid tumor such as melanoma, head and neck, liver or kidney cancer. Specimen: CD4+ or CD8+ T cells sorted from blood, collected in a trial of the OX40 agonist ivuxolimab. V usage is TRBV5-4 and J usage is TRBJ2-7, with 9 bases fitting TRBD2. CDR3 bases: TGTGCCAGCAGCTTGACTAGCGGGTCCTACGAGCAGTACTTC. Amino acids: CASSLTSGSYEQYF.